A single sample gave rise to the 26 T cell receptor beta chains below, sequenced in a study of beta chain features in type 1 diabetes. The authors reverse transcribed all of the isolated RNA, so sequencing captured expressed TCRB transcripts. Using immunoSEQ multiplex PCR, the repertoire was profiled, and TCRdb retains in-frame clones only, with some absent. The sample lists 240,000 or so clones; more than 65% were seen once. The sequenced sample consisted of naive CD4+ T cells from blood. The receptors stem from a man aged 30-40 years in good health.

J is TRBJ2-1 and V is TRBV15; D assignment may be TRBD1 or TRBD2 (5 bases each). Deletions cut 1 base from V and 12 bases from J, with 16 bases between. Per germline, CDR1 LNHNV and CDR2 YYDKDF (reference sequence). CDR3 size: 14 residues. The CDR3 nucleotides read TGTGCCACCAGCAGAGGCCGGGACCTATATTTGCAGTTCTTC. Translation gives CATSRGRDLYLQFF.

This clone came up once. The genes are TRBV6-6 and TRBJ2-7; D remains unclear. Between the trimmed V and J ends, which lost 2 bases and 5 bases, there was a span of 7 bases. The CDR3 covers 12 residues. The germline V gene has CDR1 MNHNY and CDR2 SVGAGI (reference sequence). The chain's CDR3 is CASSYNIHEQYF. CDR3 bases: TGTGCCAGCAGTTACAACATCCACGAGCAGTACTTC.

This CDR3 reads CAWSLPRTPEDHEQYF. In DNA, the CDR3 is TGTGCCTGGAGTCTGCCCAGGACACCGGAGGATCACGAGCAGTACTTC. The rearrangement joins TRBV30 to TRBJ2-7; D is perhaps TRBD1 or TRBD2 (5 bases each). This CDR3 contains 16 residues. Germline-derived CDR1 and CDR2 are GTSNPN and SVGIG (reference sequence). Trimming stripped 2 bases from V and 5 bases from J, with 22 bases between.

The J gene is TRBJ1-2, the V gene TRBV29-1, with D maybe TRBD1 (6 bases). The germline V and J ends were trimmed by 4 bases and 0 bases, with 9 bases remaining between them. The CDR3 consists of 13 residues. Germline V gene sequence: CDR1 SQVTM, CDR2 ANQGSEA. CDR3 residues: CSVASGANYGYTF. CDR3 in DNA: TGCAGCGTTGCATCAGGGGCTAACTATGGCTACACCTTC. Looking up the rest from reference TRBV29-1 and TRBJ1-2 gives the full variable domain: SAVISQKPSRDICQRGTSLTIQCQVDSQVTMMFWYRQQPGQSLTLIATANQGSEATYESGFVIDKFPISRPNLTFSTLTVSNMSPEDSSIYLCSVASGANYGYTFGSGTRLTVV.

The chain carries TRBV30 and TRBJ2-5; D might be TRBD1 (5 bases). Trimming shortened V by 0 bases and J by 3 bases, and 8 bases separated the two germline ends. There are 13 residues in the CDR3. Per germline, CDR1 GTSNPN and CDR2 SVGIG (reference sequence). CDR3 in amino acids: CAWSVTREETQYF. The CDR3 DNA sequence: TGTGCCTGGAGTGTCACCAGGGAAGAGACCCAGTACTTC.

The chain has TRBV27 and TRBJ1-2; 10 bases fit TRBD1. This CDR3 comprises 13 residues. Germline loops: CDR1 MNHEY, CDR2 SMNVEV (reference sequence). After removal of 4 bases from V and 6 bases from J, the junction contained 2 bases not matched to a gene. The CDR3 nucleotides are TGTGCCAGCAGTTGGGGGACAGGGGATGGCTACACCTTC. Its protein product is CASSWGTGDGYTF.

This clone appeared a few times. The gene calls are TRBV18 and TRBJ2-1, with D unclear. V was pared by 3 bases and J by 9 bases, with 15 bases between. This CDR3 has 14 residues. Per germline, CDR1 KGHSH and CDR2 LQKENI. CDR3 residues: CASSPPTPVLEQFF. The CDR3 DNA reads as TGTGCCAGCTCACCTCCAACTCCCGTCCTTGAGCAGTTCTTC.

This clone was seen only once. The CDR3 loop reads CSAKTTGTPNTGELFF. CDR3 in DNA: TGCAGCGCCAAAACTACCGGGACCCCGAACACCGGGGAGCTGTTTTTT. The gene calls are TRBV29-1 and TRBJ2-2; either TRBD1 or TRBD2 may fit D (5 bases each). CDR3 length: 16 residues. Germline CDR1 is SQVTM and CDR2 is ANQGSEA. V lost 7 bases to trimming and J lost 0 bases, with 18 bases between them.

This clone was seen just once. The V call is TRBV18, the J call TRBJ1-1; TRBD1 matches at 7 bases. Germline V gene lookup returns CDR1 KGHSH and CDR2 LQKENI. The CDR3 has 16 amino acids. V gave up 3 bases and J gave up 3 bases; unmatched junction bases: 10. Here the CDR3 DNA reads TGTGCCAGCTCACCTTCAAAACAGGGGAGTCACACTGAAGCTTTCTTT. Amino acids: CASSPSKQGSHTEAFF.

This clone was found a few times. The CDR3 loop is CSVMTGTYGYTF. In nucleotides, the CDR3 is TGCAGCGTTATGACAGGGACCTATGGCTACACCTTC. The V call is TRBV29-1, the J call TRBJ1-2; TRBD1 agrees at 7 bases. Per the germline V gene, CDR1 is SQVTM and CDR2 is ANQGSEA. CDR3 length equals 12 residues. The J segment lost 4 bases and the V segment lost 5 bases, leaving 4 bases of the junction unmatched.

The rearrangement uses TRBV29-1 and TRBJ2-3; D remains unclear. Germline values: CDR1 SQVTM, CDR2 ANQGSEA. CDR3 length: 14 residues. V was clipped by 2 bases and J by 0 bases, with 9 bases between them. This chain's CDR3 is CSVEQIRSTDTQYF. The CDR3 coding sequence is TGCAGCGTTGAACAAATTAGGAGCACAGATACGCAGTATTTT.

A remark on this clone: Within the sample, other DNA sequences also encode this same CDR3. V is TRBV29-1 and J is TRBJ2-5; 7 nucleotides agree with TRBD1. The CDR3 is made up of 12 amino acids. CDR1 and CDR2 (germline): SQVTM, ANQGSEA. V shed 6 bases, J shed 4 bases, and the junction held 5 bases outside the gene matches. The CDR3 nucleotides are TGCAGCGTGGGGGCAGGGGGAGAGACCCAGTACTTC. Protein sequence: CSVGAGGETQYF. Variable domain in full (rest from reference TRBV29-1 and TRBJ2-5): SAVISQKPSRDICQRGTSLTIQCQVDSQVTMMFWYRQQPGQSLTLIATANQGSEATYESGFVIDKFPISRPNLTFSTLTVSNMSPEDSSIYLCSVGAGGETQYFGPGTRLLVL.

CDR3 in DNA: TGCGCCAGCAGCTTCGGGATGCCCTATGGCTACACCTTC. Its translation: CASSFGMPYGYTF. The chain has TRBV5-1 and TRBJ1-2, with D unclear. The CDR3 totals 13 residues. V was clipped by 2 bases and J by 4 bases, with 9 bases between them. Germline V gene data show CDR1 as SGHRS and CDR2 as YFSETQ. Filled out from reference TRBV5-1 and TRBJ1-2, the complete variable domain reads KAGVTQTPRYLIKTRGQQVTLSCSPISGHRSVSWYQQTPGQGLQFLFEYFSETQRNKGNFPGRFSGRQFSNSRSEMNVSTLELGDSALYLCASSFGMPYGYTFGSGTRLTVV.

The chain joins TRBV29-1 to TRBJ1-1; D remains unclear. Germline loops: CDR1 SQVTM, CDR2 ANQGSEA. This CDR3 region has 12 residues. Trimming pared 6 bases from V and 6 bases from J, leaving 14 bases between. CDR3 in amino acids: CSVHLVAAEAFF. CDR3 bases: TGCAGCGTCCACTTGGTAGCGGCTGAAGCTTTCTTT.

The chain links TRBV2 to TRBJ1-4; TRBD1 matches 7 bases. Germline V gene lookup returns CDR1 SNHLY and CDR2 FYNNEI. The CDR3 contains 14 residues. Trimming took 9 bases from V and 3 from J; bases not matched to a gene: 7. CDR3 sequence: CASKTGTANEKLFF. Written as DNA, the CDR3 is TGTGCCAGTAAGACCGGGACAGCTAATGAAAAACTGTTTTTT.

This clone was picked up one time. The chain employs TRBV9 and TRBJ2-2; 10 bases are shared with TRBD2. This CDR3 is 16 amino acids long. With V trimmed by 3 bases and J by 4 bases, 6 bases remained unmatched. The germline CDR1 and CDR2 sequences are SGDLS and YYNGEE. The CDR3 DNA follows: TGTGCCAGCAGCGGAACTAGCGGGATACTCACCGGGGAGCTGTTTTTT. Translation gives CASSGTSGILTGELFF.

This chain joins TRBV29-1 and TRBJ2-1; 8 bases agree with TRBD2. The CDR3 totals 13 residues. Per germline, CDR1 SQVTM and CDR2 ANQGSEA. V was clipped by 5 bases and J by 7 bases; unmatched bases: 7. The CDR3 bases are TGCAGCGTTAGCGGGGGCTCTGTGAATGAGCAGTTCTTC. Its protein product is CSVSGGSVNEQFF.

CDR3: CSVSASDTQYF. Here the CDR3 DNA reads TGCAGCGTTTCAGCGAGTGATACGCAGTATTTT. The rearrangement links TRBV29-1 to TRBJ2-3; D uncertain. Trimming shortened V by 5 bases and J by 6 bases, and 9 bases separated the two germline ends. Germline V CDR1 and CDR2: SQVTM, ANQGSEA. CDR3 size: 11 residues.

CDR3 sequence: CASSLAGMETQYF. The CDR3 DNA sequence: TGTGCCAGCAGCTTGGCGGGGATGGAGACCCAGTACTTC. The chain links TRBV7-9 to TRBJ2-5; possibly TRBD2 for D (6 bases). Trimming left V 3 bases short and J 5 bases short, with 10 bases between. The germline V gene encodes CDR1 SEHNR and CDR2 FQNEAQ (reference sequence). This CDR3 spans 13 amino acids. The variable domain in full, with the rest retrieved from reference TRBV7-9 and TRBJ2-5, is DTGVSQNPRHKITKRGQNVTFRCDPISEHNRLYWYRQTLGQGPEFLTYFQNEAQLEKSRLLSDRFSAERPKGSFSTLEIQRTEQGDSAMYLCASSLAGMETQYFGPGTRLLVL.

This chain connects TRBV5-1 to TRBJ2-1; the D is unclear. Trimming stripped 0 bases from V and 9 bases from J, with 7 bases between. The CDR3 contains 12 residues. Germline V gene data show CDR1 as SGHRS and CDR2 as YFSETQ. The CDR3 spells CASSLEQSEQFF. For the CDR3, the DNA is TGCGCCAGCAGCTTGGAACAATCTGAGCAGTTCTTC.

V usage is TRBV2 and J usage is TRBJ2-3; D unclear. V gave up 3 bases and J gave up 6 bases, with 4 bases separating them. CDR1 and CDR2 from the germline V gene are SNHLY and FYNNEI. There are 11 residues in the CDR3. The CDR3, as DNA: TGTGCCAGCAGTGATGTGGATACGCAGTATTTT. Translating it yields CASSDVDTQYF.

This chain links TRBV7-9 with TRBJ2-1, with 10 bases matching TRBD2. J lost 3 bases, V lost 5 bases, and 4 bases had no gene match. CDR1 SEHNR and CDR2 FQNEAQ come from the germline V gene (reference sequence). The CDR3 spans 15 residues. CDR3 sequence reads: CASSPLAGIYNEQFF. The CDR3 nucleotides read TGTGCCAGCAGCCCACTAGCGGGGATCTACAATGAGCAGTTCTTC.

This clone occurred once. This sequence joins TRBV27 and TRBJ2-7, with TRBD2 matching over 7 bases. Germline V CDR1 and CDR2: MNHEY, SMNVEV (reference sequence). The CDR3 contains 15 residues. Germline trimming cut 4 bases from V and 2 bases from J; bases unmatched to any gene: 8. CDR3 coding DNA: TGTGCCAGCAGTTCCCCGAGCGGGGCAGCCTACGAGCAGTACTTC. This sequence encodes CASSSPSGAAYEQYF.

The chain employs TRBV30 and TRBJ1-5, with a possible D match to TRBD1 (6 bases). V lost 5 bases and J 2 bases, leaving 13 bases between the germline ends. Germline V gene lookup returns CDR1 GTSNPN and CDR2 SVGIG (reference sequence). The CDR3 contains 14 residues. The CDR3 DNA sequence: TGTGCCTGGTCTATCCGGACAGGCAATCAGCCCCAGCATTTT. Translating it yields CAWSIRTGNQPQHF.

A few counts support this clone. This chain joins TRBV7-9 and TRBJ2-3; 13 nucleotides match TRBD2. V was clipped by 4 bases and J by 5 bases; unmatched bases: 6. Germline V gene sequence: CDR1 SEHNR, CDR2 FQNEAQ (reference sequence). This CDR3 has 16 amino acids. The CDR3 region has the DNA TGTGCCAGCAGCTCCACTAGCGGGAGGGACGGAGATACGCAGTATTTT. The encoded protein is CASSSTSGRDGDTQYF.

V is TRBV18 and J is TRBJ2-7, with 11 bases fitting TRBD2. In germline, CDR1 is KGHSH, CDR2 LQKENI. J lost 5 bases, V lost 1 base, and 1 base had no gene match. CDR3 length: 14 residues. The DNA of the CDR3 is TGTGCCAGCTCACCACTACTAGCGGGAGACGAGCAGTACTTC. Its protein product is CASSPLLAGDEQYF.